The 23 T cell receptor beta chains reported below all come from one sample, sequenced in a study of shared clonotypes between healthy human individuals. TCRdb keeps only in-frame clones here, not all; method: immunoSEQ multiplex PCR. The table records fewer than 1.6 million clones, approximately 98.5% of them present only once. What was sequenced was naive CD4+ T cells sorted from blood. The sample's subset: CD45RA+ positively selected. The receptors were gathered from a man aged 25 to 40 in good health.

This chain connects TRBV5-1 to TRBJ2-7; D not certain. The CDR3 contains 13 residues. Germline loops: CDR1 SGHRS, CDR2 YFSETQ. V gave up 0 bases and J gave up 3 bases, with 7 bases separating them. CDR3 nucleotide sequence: TGCGCCAGCAGCTTGGGGGCCCACTACGAGCAGTACTTC. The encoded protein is CASSLGAHYEQYF.

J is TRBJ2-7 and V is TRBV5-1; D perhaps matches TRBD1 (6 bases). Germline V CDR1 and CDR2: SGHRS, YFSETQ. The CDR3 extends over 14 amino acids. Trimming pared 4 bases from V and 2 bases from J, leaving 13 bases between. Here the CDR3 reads CASSLSRGAYEQYF. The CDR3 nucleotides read TGCGCCAGCAGCCTAAGCAGGGGCGCCTACGAGCAGTACTTC. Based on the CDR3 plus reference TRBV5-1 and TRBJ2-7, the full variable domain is KAGVTQTPRYLIKTRGQQVTLSCSPISGHRSVSWYQQTPGQGLQFLFEYFSETQRNKGNFPGRFSGRQFSNSRSEMNVSTLELGDSALYLCASSLSRGAYEQYFGPGTRLTVT.

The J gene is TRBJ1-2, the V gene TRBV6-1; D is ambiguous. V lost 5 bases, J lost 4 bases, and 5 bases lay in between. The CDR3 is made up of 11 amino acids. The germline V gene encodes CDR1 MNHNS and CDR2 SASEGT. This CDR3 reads CASSLAYGYTF. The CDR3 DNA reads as TGTGCCAGCAGTCTTGCCTATGGCTACACCTTC.

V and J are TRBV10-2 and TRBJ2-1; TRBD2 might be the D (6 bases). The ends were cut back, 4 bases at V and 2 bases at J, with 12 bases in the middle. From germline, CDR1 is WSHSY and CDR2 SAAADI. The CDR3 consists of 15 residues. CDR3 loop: CASSAVGGAYNEQFF. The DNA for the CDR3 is TGCGCCAGCAGTGCCGTGGGAGGAGCCTACAATGAGCAGTTCTTC.

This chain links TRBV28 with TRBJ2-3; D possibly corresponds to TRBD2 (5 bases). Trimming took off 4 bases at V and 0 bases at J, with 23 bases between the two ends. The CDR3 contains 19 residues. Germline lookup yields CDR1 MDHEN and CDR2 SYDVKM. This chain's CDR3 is CASSSRTARVDSSTDTQYF. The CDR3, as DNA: TGTGCCAGCAGTTCCCGGACCGCGCGGGTGGATTCTAGCACAGATACGCAGTATTTT.

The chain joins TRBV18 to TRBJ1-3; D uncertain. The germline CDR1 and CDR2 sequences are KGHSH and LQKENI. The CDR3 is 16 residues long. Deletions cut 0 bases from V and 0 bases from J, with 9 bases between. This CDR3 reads CASSPPAYPSGNTIYF. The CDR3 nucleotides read TGTGCCAGCTCACCACCCGCGTACCCCTCTGGAAACACCATATATTTT. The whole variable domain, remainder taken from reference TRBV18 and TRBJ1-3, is NAGVMQNPRHLVRRRGQEARLRCSPMKGHSHVYWYRQLPEEGLKFMVYLQKENIIDESGMPKERFSAEFPKEGPSILRIQQVVRGDSAAYFCASSPPAYPSGNTIYFGEGSWLTVV.

CDR3 bases: TGTGCCAGTAGTGTGACAGAGCGTAATGAAAAACTGTTTTTT. Its translation: CASSVTERNEKLFF. The rearrangement uses TRBV19 and TRBJ1-4, with a possible D match to TRBD1 (5 bases). The V gene's germline CDR1 is LNHDA and CDR2 SQIVND (reference sequence). V gave up 5 bases and J gave up 4 bases, with 11 bases separating them. The CDR3 totals 14 residues. Filled out from reference TRBV19 and TRBJ1-4, the complete variable domain reads DGGITQSPKYLFRKEGQNVTLSCEQNLNHDAMYWYRQDPGQGLRLIYYSQIVNDFQKGDIAEGYSVSREKKESFPLTVTSAQKNPTAFYLCASSVTERNEKLFFGSGTQLSVL.

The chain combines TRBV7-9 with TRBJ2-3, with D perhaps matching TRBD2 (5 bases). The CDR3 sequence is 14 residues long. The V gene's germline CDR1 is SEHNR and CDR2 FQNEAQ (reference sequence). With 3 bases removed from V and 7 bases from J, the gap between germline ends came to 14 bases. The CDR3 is CASSLGEHRYTQYF. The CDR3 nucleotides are TGTGCCAGCAGCTTGGGAGAGCACAGATATACGCAGTATTTT.

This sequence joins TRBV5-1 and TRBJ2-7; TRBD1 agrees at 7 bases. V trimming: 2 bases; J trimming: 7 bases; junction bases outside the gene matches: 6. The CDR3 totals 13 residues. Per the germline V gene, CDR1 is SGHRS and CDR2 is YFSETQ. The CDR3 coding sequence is TGCGCCAGCAGCTTAGGACAGGCTGGGGAGCAGTACTTC. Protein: CASSLGQAGEQYF.

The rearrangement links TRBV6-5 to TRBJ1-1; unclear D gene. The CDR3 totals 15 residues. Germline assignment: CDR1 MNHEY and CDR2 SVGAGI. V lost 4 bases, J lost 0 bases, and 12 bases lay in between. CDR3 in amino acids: CASSFYGKMNTEAFF. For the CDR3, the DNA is TGTGCCAGCAGTTTTTATGGGAAGATGAACACTGAAGCTTTCTTT.

CDR3 loop: CASSLPLFGTPTYNEQFF. Here the CDR3 DNA reads TGTGCCAGCAGTCTCCCTCTCTTCGGGACTCCTACATACAATGAGCAGTTCTTC. The rearrangement links TRBV27 to TRBJ2-1; D may be TRBD2 (6 bases). This CDR3 region has 18 residues. The germline V gene has CDR1 MNHEY and CDR2 SMNVEV (reference sequence). The V gene lost 5 bases and the J gene lost 4 bases, with 24 bases spanning the gap.

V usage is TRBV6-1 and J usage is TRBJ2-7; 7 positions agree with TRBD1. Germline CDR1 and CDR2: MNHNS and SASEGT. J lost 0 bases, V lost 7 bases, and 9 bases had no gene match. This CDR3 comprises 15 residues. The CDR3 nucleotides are TGTGCCAGCACCCTTGGGGCAGGGGGCTCCTACGAGCAGTACTTC. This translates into CASTLGAGGSYEQYF.

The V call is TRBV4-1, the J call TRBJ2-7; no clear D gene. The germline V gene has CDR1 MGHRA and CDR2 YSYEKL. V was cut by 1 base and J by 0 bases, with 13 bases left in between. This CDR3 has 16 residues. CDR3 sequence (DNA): TGCGCCAGCAGCCAAGCAACACCACTGTACTCCTACGAGCAGTACTTC. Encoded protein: CASSQATPLYSYEQYF.

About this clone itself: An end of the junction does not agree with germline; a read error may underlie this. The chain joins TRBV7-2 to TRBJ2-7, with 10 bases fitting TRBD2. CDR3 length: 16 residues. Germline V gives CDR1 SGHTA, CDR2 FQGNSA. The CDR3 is CASSILPGLARSPLNF. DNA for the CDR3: TGTGCCAGCAGCATCCTGCCGGGACTAGCGAGATCCCCGTTAAACTTC.

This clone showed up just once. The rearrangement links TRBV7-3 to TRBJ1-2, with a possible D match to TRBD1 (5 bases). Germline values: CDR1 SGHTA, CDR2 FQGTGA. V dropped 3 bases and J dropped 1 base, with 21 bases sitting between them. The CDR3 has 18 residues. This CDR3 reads CASSLRAISQGFNYGYTF. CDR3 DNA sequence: TGTGCCAGCAGCTTGCGGGCGATAAGTCAGGGCTTTAACTATGGCTACACCTTC.

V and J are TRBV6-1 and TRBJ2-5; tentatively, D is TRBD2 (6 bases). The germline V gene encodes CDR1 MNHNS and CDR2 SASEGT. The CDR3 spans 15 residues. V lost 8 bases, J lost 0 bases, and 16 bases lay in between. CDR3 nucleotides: TGTGCCAGCCAGCCCGAGCGGGCAAACCAAGAGACCCAGTACTTC. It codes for CASQPERANQETQYF.

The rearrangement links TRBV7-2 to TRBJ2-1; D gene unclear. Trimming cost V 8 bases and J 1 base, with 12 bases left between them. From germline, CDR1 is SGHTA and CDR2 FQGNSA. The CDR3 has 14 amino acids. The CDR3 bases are TGTGCCAGCGGGTTACAGATATCCTACAATGAGCAGTTCTTC. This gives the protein CASGLQISYNEQFF.

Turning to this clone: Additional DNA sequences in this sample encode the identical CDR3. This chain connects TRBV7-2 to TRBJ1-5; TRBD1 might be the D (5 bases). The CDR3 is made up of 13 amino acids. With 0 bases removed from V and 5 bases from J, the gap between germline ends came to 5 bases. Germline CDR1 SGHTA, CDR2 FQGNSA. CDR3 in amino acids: CASSLAGDQPQHF. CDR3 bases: TGTGCCAGCAGCTTAGCAGGGGATCAGCCCCAGCATTTT.

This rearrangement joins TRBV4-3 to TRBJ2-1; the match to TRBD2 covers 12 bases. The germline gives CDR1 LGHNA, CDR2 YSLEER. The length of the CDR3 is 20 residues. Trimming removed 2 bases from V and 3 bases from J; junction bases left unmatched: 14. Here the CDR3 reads CASSQTPLAGGPNGYNEQFF. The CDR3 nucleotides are TGCGCCAGCAGCCAAACTCCCCTAGCGGGAGGGCCTAATGGCTACAATGAGCAGTTCTTC.

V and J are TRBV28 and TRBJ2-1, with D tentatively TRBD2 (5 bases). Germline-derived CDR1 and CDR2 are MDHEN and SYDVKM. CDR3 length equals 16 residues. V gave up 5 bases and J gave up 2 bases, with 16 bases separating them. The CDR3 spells CASSPRGSDPYNEQFF. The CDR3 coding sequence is TGTGCCAGCAGTCCGCGAGGGAGCGACCCCTACAATGAGCAGTTCTTC.

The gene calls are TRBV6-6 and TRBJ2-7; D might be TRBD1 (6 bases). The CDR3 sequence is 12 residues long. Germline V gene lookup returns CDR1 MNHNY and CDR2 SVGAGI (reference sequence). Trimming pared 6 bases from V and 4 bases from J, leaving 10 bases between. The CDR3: CASRKDSYEQYF. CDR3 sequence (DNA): TGTGCCAGCAGGAAGGACAGTTACGAGCAGTACTTC.

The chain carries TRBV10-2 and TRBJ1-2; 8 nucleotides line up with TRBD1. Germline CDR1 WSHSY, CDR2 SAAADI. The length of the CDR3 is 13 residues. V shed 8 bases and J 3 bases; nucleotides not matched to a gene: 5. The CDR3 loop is CASCPGQDYGYTF. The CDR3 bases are TGCGCCAGCTGTCCGGGACAGGACTATGGCTACACCTTC.

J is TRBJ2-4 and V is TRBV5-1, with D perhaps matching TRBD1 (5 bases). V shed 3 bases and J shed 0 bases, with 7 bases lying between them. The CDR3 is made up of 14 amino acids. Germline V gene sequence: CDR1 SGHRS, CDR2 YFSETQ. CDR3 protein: CASSSTVAKNIQYF. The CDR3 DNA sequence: TGCGCCAGCAGCTCGACAGTAGCCAAAAACATTCAGTACTTC.